Presented here are 14 T cell receptor beta chains from one specimen sequenced in a study of shared clonotypes between healthy human individuals. Assay used: immunoSEQ multiplex PCR; TCRdb lists only in-frame clones, some missing. Of more than 2 million clones listed, approximately 96% are singletons. Sequencing was carried out using naive CD4+ T cells sorted from blood. Subset here: CD45RA+ positively selected. Every receptor here comes from a man aged 18-30 years in good health.

This clone was recorded only once. The chain is built from TRBV7-9 and TRBJ2-6; no clear D. The germline CDR1 and CDR2 sequences are SEHNR and FQNEAQ (reference sequence). This CDR3 region has 13 residues. Trimming pared 5 bases from V and 4 bases from J, leaving 6 bases between. The CDR3, as DNA: TGTGCCAGCAGCCCCCTAGGGGCCAACGTCCTGACTTTC. This gives the protein CASSPLGANVLTF. Combining the CDR3 with reference TRBV7-9 and TRBJ2-6 gives the whole variable domain DTGVSQNPRHKITKRGQNVTFRCDPISEHNRLYWYRQTLGQGPEFLTYFQNEAQLEKSRLLSDRFSAERPKGSFSTLEIQRTEQGDSAMYLCASSPLGANVLTFGAGSRLTVL.

This sequence joins TRBV30 and TRBJ2-2, with D perhaps matching TRBD2 (6 bases). The V end lost 4 bases, the J end lost 0 bases, and 9 bases lay between the germline ends. Per the germline V gene, CDR1 is GTSNPN and CDR2 is SVGIG (reference sequence). The CDR3 length is 14 residues. CDR3 region: CAWKGLTNTGELFF. The CDR3, as DNA: TGTGCCTGGAAGGGACTTACGAACACCGGGGAGCTGTTTTTT.

In DNA form, the CDR3 reads TGCGCCAGCAGCAGGACAGGTGACGGAGAGACCCAGTACTTC. This translates into CASSRTGDGETQYF. The V and J genes are TRBV5-1 and TRBJ2-5, with 7 nucleotides matching TRBD1. The germline gives CDR1 SGHRS, CDR2 YFSETQ. The length of the CDR3 is 14 residues. V gave up 4 bases and J gave up 4 bases; unmatched junction bases: 7. The whole variable domain, filled in from reference TRBV5-1 and TRBJ2-5, reads KAGVTQTPRYLIKTRGQQVTLSCSPISGHRSVSWYQQTPGQGLQFLFEYFSETQRNKGNFPGRFSGRQFSNSRSEMNVSTLELGDSALYLCASSRTGDGETQYFGPGTRLLVL.

With respect to this clone: At the DNA level, this CDR3 is encoded by other sequences in the same sample as well. The chain has TRBV2 and TRBJ1-2, with D hard to call. V was trimmed by 2 bases and J by 2 bases, leaving 9 bases between them. Germline assignment: CDR1 SNHLY and CDR2 FYNNEI. This CDR3 has 14 amino acids. The CDR3 DNA reads TGTGCCAGCAGTGAACCCGGATTCAACTATGGCTACACCTTC. Translation: CASSEPGFNYGYTF.

The chain uses TRBV9 and TRBJ2-2; D possibly corresponds to TRBD1 (6 bases). In germline, CDR1 is SGDLS, CDR2 YYNGEE. The V and J ends lost 0 bases and 5 bases respectively, with 14 bases between them. The CDR3 loop spans 16 amino acids. CDR3 DNA sequence: TGTGCCAGCAGCGTAGGGTACAGGGCAGAAACCGGGGAGCTGTTTTTT. Its translation: CASSVGYRAETGELFF.

The V call is TRBV18, the J call TRBJ2-5, with 15 bases identical to TRBD2. Per the germline V gene, CDR1 is KGHSH and CDR2 is LQKENI. The CDR3 sequence is 17 residues long. Unmatched junction bases numbered 9, after V lost 9 bases and J lost 1 base. The CDR3, as DNA: TGTGCCAGTTCCATCGGACTAGCGGGAGGGATCCAAGAGACCCAGTACTTC. It translates to CASSIGLAGGIQETQYF.

This clone was recorded only once. The chain employs TRBV6-1 and TRBJ2-6; D gene uncertain. This CDR3 contains 15 residues. CDR1 MNHNS and CDR2 SASEGT come from the germline V gene. Deletions cut 1 base from V and 2 bases from J, with 6 bases between. The CDR3: CASSEGSTGANVLTF. The CDR3 bases are TGTGCCAGCAGTGAAGGATCGACTGGGGCCAACGTCCTGACTTTC.

The rearrangement links TRBV5-5 to TRBJ2-5, with 10 bases aligning to TRBD1. With V trimmed by 5 bases and J by 5 bases, 3 bases remained unmatched. This CDR3 spans 13 amino acids. The V gene's germline CDR1 is SGHKS and CDR2 YYEKEE (reference sequence). As DNA, the CDR3 is TGTGCCAGCAGGGACAGGGGGTCGGAGACCCAGTACTTC. It is translated as CASRDRGSETQYF.

J is TRBJ2-7 and V is TRBV5-6; D unresolved. Trimming took off 1 base at V and 1 base at J, with 18 bases between the two ends. The CDR3 runs to 17 residues. Germline CDR1 is SGHDT and CDR2 is YYEEEE. The DNA for the CDR3 is TGTGCCAGCAGCTTGAAGTCATTCTATGGGATATCCTACGAGCAGTACTTC. The encoded protein is CASSLKSFYGISYEQYF.

This chain uses TRBV6-5 with TRBJ2-7; D is undetermined. Germline V gene lookup returns CDR1 MNHEY and CDR2 SVGAGI. This CDR3 contains 15 residues. The germline V and J ends were trimmed by 7 bases and 2 bases, with 18 bases remaining between them. The CDR3 loop reads CASKGSRGSPYEQYF. DNA of the CDR3: TGTGCCAGCAAGGGCAGTCGTGGGTCCCCCTACGAGCAGTACTTC.

This clone was picked up one time. The chain joins TRBV19 to TRBJ2-3; the match to TRBD2 covers 10 bases. The germline CDR1 and CDR2 sequences are LNHDA and SQIVND (reference sequence). The CDR3 is 16 amino acids. The V segment lost 2 bases and the J segment 3 bases; nucleotides outside the gene matches: 5. The CDR3 DNA is TGTGCCAGTAGTATACCAGCGGGAGGGCCAACAGATACGCAGTATTTT. Protein: CASSIPAGGPTDTQYF.

The chain recombines TRBV6-1 with TRBJ1-6; no reliable D call. The CDR3 covers 16 residues. V lost 2 bases and J 0 bases, leaving 8 bases between the germline ends. In germline, CDR1 is MNHNS, CDR2 SASEGT. The CDR3 DNA follows: TGTGCCAGCAGTGAACGAATGGTCTCCTATAATTCACCCCTCCACTTT. Translated: CASSERMVSYNSPLHF.

This clone was detected only a few times. J is TRBJ2-7 and V is TRBV5-1, with D perhaps TRBD2 (6 bases). V was pared by 4 bases and J by 5 bases, with 13 bases between. This CDR3 has 13 amino acids. Germline V CDR1 and CDR2: SGHRS, YFSETQ. The CDR3, as DNA: TGCGCCAGCAGCCACCCGGAGGGAAACGAGCAGTACTTC. Translating gives CASSHPEGNEQYF.

The gene calls are TRBV30 and TRBJ2-4, with 10 bases lining up with TRBD2. V lost 2 bases, J lost 0 bases, and 4 bases stayed unmatched. CDR3 length: 16 amino acids. CDR1 GTSNPN and CDR2 SVGIG come from the germline V gene (reference sequence). The CDR3 region has the DNA TGTGCCTGGAGTCAGCTAGCGGGAGTAGCCAAAAACATTCAGTACTTC. Its translation: CAWSQLAGVAKNIQYF.